A selection of T cell receptor beta chains follows, all from one sample in a study of shared clonotypes between healthy human individuals. TCRdb's copy holds only in-frame clones and misses some; the assay was immunoSEQ multiplex PCR. Here the sample spans roughly 2,300,000 clones, around 92% being singletons. The sample taken for sequencing was naive CD4+ T cells from PBMCs. The receptors come from a man aged 18 to 35 in good health. Some clones in this sample may be carry-over from other donors' samples. CDR3s include the opening cysteine and the closing phenylalanine or tryptophan. The D gene is left open where the match is weak. Some rows mark clone size as missing; the rest say once, few, many or name a class of expanded clone.

clone_size d_call j_call v_call cdr3_aa cdr3_nt
. . TRBJ1-3 TRBV30 CAWSKPGLGNTIYF TGTGCCTGGAGTAAACCAGGGTTAGGGAACACCATATATTTT
once . TRBJ1-5 TRBV6-5 CASSYSRQQPQHF TGTGCCAGCAGTTACTCCAGACAGCAGCCCCAGCATTTT
. . TRBJ1-1 TRBV6-1 CASSLNRATEAFF TGTGCCAGCAGCTTGAACAGGGCCACTGAAGCTTTCTTT
few . TRBJ1-5 TRBV6-1 CASSEVYANQPQHF TGTGCCAGCAGTGAAGTCTACGCGAATCAGCCCCAGCATTTT
. . TRBJ1-4 TRBV6-1 CASSVGDPTNEKLFF TGTGCCAGCAGTGTGGGTGACCCAACTAATGAAAAACTGTTTTTT
few TRBD1 TRBJ1-1 TRBV15 CATSRPPGQGARAFF TGTGCCACCAGCAGACCTCCGGGACAGGGGGCGCGGGCTTTCTTT
. . TRBJ1-4 TRBV25-1 CASSESSLWFPNEKLFF TGTGCCAGCAGTGAATCTTCTCTTTGGTTCCCTAATGAAAAACTGTTTTTT
. TRBD2 TRBJ2-2 TRBV28 CASSRPLAGTGELFF TGTGCCAGCAGCCGCCCCCTAGCGGGCACCGGGGAGCTGTTTTTT
. . TRBJ2-1 TRBV6-5 CASSYQQPLEQFF TGTGCCAGCAGTTATCAACAACCGCTGGAGCAGTTCTTC
once TRBD1 TRBJ2-5 TRBV18 CASSPRTGYEETQYF TGTGCCAGCTCACCGCGGACAGGGTACGAAGAGACCCAGTACTTC
. TRBD2 TRBJ2-1 TRBV19 CASTSGRYNEQFF TGTGCCAGTACTAGCGGGAGGTACAATGAGCAGTTCTTC
. . TRBJ1-5 TRBV7-9 CASSPSWGSGAQHF TGTGCCAGCAGCCCTAGCTGGGGCTCGGGCGCCCAGCATTTT
. TRBD2 TRBJ2-3 TRBV18 CASSYTSGSSYTQYF TGTGCCAGCTCCTACACTAGCGGGAGTTCGTATACGCAGTATTTT
. . TRBJ1-1 TRBV9 CASSVAPIGQGAEAFF TGTGCCAGCAGCGTAGCCCCGATAGGGCAGGGCGCTGAAGCTTTCTTT
. . TRBJ2-1 TRBV2 CASRSGQLYNEQFF TGTGCCAGCAGATCCGGTCAGTTATACAATGAGCAGTTCTTC
. TRBD1 TRBJ2-1 TRBV4-3 CASSQDRGTGGPVEQFF TGCGCCAGCAGCCAAGATCGAGGGACAGGGGGCCCCGTAGAGCAGTTCTTC
few . TRBJ1-2 TRBV28 CASSLRGSGYTF TGTGCCAGCAGCCTAAGGGGTTCTGGCTACACCTTC
. TRBD1 TRBJ2-7 TRBV7-9 CASSKPGQVLGEQYF TGTGCCAGCAGCAAACCGGGACAGGTCTTAGGGGAGCAGTACTTC
. . TRBJ1-4 TRBV18 CASSPLSIRVNEKLFF TGTGCCAGCTCACCACTATCGATCAGGGTTAATGAAAAACTGTTTTTT
once TRBD2 TRBJ2-3 TRBV5-1 CASLVGLASTDTQYF TGCGCCAGCCTCGTGGGACTAGCGTCCACAGATACGCAGTATTTT
. . TRBJ2-7 TRBV5-4 CASSLGQLEQYF TGTGCCAGCAGCTTGGGACAGTTAGAGCAGTACTTC
. . TRBJ1-3 TRBV11-2 CASSLVSGSGNTIYF TGTGCCAGCAGCTTAGTGTCAGGCTCTGGAAACACCATATATTTT
. . TRBJ2-7 TRBV14 CASSPGGTDGPKRQYF TGTGCCAGCAGCCCCGGAGGGACCGACGGGCCAAAACGACAGTACTTC
. . TRBJ2-1 TRBV7-6 CASSPRVAGRPTMQQFF TGTGCCAGCAGCCCTCGAGTGGCGGGGCGCCCGACAATGCAGCAGTTCTTC
. . TRBJ1-2 TRBV27 CASSLNIQTRGYTF TGTGCCAGCAGTTTGAATATACAGACGAGGGGCTACACCTTC
few . TRBJ2-5 TRBV7-2 CASSLVRETQYF TGTGCCAGCAGCTTAGTGCGGGAGACCCAGTACTTC
. TRBD2 TRBJ2-2 TRBV6-5 CASSPGLAGSGELFF TGTGCCAGCAGCCCGGGACTAGCGGGATCCGGGGAGCTGTTTTTT
. TRBD2 TRBJ2-3 TRBV2 CASSRRSGTTDTQYF TGTGCCAGCAGTAGGCGGAGCGGGACTACAGATACGCAGTATTTT
. . TRBJ1-5 TRBV6-1 CASIRGNNQPQHF TGTGCCAGCATAAGGGGAAACAATCAGCCCCAGCATTTT
. . TRBJ1-1 TRBV9 CASSDGTRNTEAFF TGTGCCAGCAGCGATGGGACTCGGAACACTGAAGCTTTCTTT
. . TRBJ2-7 TRBV7-2 CASSFMGYEQYF TGTGCCAGCAGTTTTATGGGTTACGAGCAGTACTTC
. TRBD1 TRBJ2-2 TRBV6-5 CASKDRGITGELFF TGTGCCAGCAAGGACAGGGGAATCACCGGGGAGCTGTTTTTT
few . TRBJ1-4 TRBV18 CASSPDEKLFF TGTGCCAGCTCACCTGATGAAAAACTGTTTTTT
few TRBD1 TRBJ2-5 TRBV2 CASSERTGRETQYF TGTGCCAGCAGTGAGAGGACAGGGCGTGAGACCCAGTACTTC
. TRBD1 TRBJ1-3 TRBV9 CASSRGQGKNTIYF TGTGCCAGCAGCCGGGGACAGGGAAAGAACACCATATATTTT
. . TRBJ1-4 TRBV9 CASSGPAARINEKLFF TGTGCCAGCAGCGGACCCGCGGCCAGGATAAATGAAAAACTGTTTTTT
. . TRBJ2-7 TRBV5-1 CASREGYEQYF TGCGCCAGCAGGGAGGGCTACGAGCAGTACTTC
. TRBD2 TRBJ2-1 TRBV7-9 CASSPQGTRTNEQFF TGTGCCAGCAGCCCCCAAGGGACTAGGACGAATGAGCAGTTCTTC